The 14 T cell receptor beta chains given below trace back to one sample, sequenced in a study of Ad26.COV2.S vaccination and SARS-CoV-2 variants. Specified treatment: some 20 received Ad26.COV2.S at low or high dose, single or two shots; five or six received placebo; per-sample allocation not given. Sampling took place 63 days after the first vaccine or placebo injection. The protocol was immunoSEQ multiplex PCR, while the TCRdb copy is restricted to in-frame clones and leaves out a portion. The data show 410,000 or so clones, about nine tenths seen once. Sample: peripheral blood, taken in a trial of Ad26.COV2.S vaccine versus placebo. These receptors were collected from a person aged 18-65 years who received the Ad26.COV2.S COVID-19 vaccine or a placebo.

CDR3 amino acids: CASSRGGGGRRVNNEQFF. CDR3 DNA sequence: TGTGCCAGCAGCCGAGGAGGCGGGGGCCGCCGAGTGAACAATGAGCAGTTCTTC. The J gene is TRBJ2-1, the V gene TRBV28, with D tentatively TRBD2 (7 bases). The V gene lost 6 bases and the J gene lost 5 bases, with 26 bases spanning the gap. The germline gives CDR1 MDHEN, CDR2 SYDVKM. The length of the CDR3 is 18 residues.

J is TRBJ1-2 and V is TRBV3-1 (or the pseudogene TRBV3-2); D might be TRBD1 (5 bases). V lost 3 bases and J lost 2, with 7 bases in between. Germline V gene lookup returns CDR1 LGHDT and CDR2 YNNKEL (reference sequence). The CDR3 has 13 amino acids. CDR3 nucleotides: TGTGCCAGCAGCCAGGGGGTCAACTATGGCTACACCTTC. Its translation is CASSQGVNYGYTF.

The rearrangement links TRBV29-1 to TRBJ2-5, with TRBD2 identical over 8 bases. Per germline, CDR1 SQVTM and CDR2 ANQGSEA. V lost 5 bases to trimming and J lost 3 bases; unmatched junction nucleotides: 11. The CDR3 length is 15 residues. The CDR3 DNA sequence: TGCAGCGTTCAGCGGGGGATGGGTCGAAAAGAGACCCAGTACTTC. This sequence encodes CSVQRGMGRKETQYF.

The CDR3 sequence is CASSLQTGRQSDTQYF. CDR3 nucleotide sequence: TGCGCCAGCAGCCTGCAAACGGGTCGACAATCAGATACGCAGTATTTT. This chain links TRBV4-1 with TRBJ2-3; D remains unclear. The CDR3 length is 16 residues. V lost 4 bases and J lost 4, with 18 bases in between. Germline V lookup: CDR1 MGHRA, CDR2 YSYEKL.

The rearrangement joins TRBV6-5 to TRBJ2-1; possibly TRBD1 for D (6 bases). CDR3 size: 15 residues. V was pared by 5 bases and J by 9 bases, with 20 bases between. Germline CDR1 is MNHEY and CDR2 is SVGAGI. This CDR3 is CASSRQVSNLREQFF. As DNA, the CDR3 is TGTGCCAGCAGTCGACAGGTTTCGAACCTCCGTGAGCAGTTCTTC.

This chain connects TRBV19 to TRBJ2-1; 11 bases are a match to TRBD2. The CDR3 is 18 residues long. V was pared by 3 bases and J by 4 bases, with 11 bases of the junction left unmatched. Germline-derived CDR1 and CDR2 are LNHDA and SQIVND (reference sequence). The CDR3 DNA is TGTGCCAGTAGTATTGGTCGGCTAGCGGGGGGAAGGTACAATGAGCAGTTCTTC. The encoded protein is CASSIGRLAGGRYNEQFF.

The chain joins TRBV9 to TRBJ2-3; 10 positions agree with TRBD2. Trimming removed 4 bases from V and 2 bases from J; junction bases left unmatched: 7. Germline values: CDR1 SGDLS, CDR2 YYNGEE. The CDR3 has 16 amino acids. For the CDR3, the DNA is TGTGCCAGCAGCTTCCCAAGCGGGGGGGACACAGATACGCAGTATTTT. Protein product: CASSFPSGGDTDTQYF.

The chain joins TRBV30 to TRBJ2-2, with D perhaps TRBD2 (6 bases). Germline CDR1 and CDR2: GTSNPN and SVGIG (reference sequence). The CDR3 contains 12 residues. V shed 8 bases and J shed 5 bases, with 12 bases lying between them. CDR3 in amino acids: CATEEGTGELFF. The CDR3 region has the DNA TGTGCCACCGAGGAGGGGACCGGGGAGCTGTTTTTT.

The chain carries TRBV11-2 and TRBJ1-2, with 10 bases lining up with TRBD1. Germline trimming cut 4 bases from V and 5 bases from J; bases unmatched to any gene: 7. The germline gives CDR1 SGHAT, CDR2 FQNNGV. The CDR3 has 15 residues. The CDR3 DNA sequence: TGTGCCAGCAGCTCTCCGACAGGGGGCTCATATGGCTACACCTTC. This encodes CASSSPTGGSYGYTF.

The genes are TRBV3-1 (or the pseudogene TRBV3-2) and TRBJ2-3, with unresolved D. Germline-derived CDR1 and CDR2 are LGHDT and YNNKEL (reference sequence). The CDR3 length is 15 residues. Between the trimmed V and J ends, which lost 1 base and 3 bases, there was a span of 11 bases. CDR3 amino acids: CASSQVSTSTDTQYF. Here the CDR3 DNA reads TGTGCCAGCAGCCAAGTGTCCACGAGTACAGATACGCAGTATTTT.

This chain connects TRBV30 to TRBJ1-4; tentatively, D is TRBD1 (6 bases). V lost 5 bases, J lost 8 bases, and 18 bases lay in between. This CDR3 comprises 14 residues. Per germline, CDR1 GTSNPN and CDR2 SVGIG (reference sequence). CDR3 sequence (DNA): TGTGCCTGGCGACTTCCATTAAGGGGGGAAAAACTGTTTTTT. This gives the protein CAWRLPLRGEKLFF.

This clone was counted a few times. The rearrangement joins TRBV6-1 to TRBJ2-7; a possible D gene is TRBD2 (6 bases). Germline loops: CDR1 MNHNS, CDR2 SASEGT. The CDR3 spans 14 residues. V shed 5 bases and J shed 7 bases, with 18 bases lying between them. The CDR3 nucleotides read TGTGCCAGCAGTCCCGTTGCGGTTGGGGGGGAGCAGTACTTC. Translated: CASSPVAVGGEQYF.

V gene TRBV18 combines with J gene TRBJ2-2, with D perhaps matching TRBD2 (5 bases). Trimming pared 6 bases from V and 8 bases from J, leaving 19 bases between. The CDR3 is 15 residues long. The germline V gene encodes CDR1 KGHSH and CDR2 LQKENI. The CDR3 here is CASSPRALALGELFF. For the CDR3, the DNA is TGTGCCAGCTCGCCTAGGGCGCTAGCCCTGGGGGAGCTGTTTTTT.

This clone came up a few times. The chain carries TRBV5-6 and TRBJ1-2; D uncertain. This CDR3 region has 14 residues. The V end lost 1 base, the J end lost 7 bases, and 14 bases lay between the germline ends. CDR1 is SGHDT, CDR2 YYEEEE, per germline. CDR3 residues: CASSLRSSGGGYTF. CDR3 DNA: TGTGCCAGCAGCTTGAGGTCATCTGGTGGTGGCTACACCTTC.